This T cell receptor (beta chain) was retrieved from a study of T-cell reconstitution after alpha-beta-depleted transplantation in children. For TCRbeta, the library was prepared with unique molecular identifiers. MiXCR, run by TCRdb on the PCR reads, gives a single entry per CDR3 protein. The data contain some 500,000 distinct CDR3 sequences, approximately 29% of them singletons. This clonotype was detected once. V was trimmed by 3 bases and J by 2 bases, leaving 10 bases between them. The CDR3 has 14 amino acids. Germline values: CDR1 MNHEY, CDR2 SVGEGT. The material sequenced was PBMCs from the stem cell graft donor, taken from the stem cell graft. The chain has TRBV6-2 or TRBV6-3 and TRBJ1-1; unclear D gene. This TCR was sampled from a human donor who donated a stem cell graft to a child with aplastic anemia. The CDR3: CASSYKAGNTEAFF. CDR3 sequence (DNA): TGTGCCAGCAGTTATAAGGCCGGAAACACTGAAGCTTTCTTT.